One sample yielded the 3 T cell receptor beta chains listed below, sequenced in a study of cytomegalovirus exposure and HLA in healthy donors. Primers for the PCR totalled 60 Vbeta and 13 Jbeta. Generated by immunoSEQ multiplex PCR, the TCRdb table keeps only in-frame clones and is missing some. The sample has about 88,000 clones, under 85% seen once; the top ten hold roughly 2.5%. Source material: PBMCs. These receptors were collected from a man aged 25 to 45 in good health and CMV-seronegative.

The rearrangement links TRBV7-9 to TRBJ2-7, with D hard to call. Germline-derived CDR1 and CDR2 are SEHNR and FQNEAQ (reference sequence). CDR3 length: 12 amino acids. The V end lost 5 bases, the J end lost 5 bases, and 10 bases lay between the germline ends. DNA for the CDR3: TGTGCCAGCAGCCCGCGGTTGAACGAGCAGTACTTC. It encodes CASSPRLNEQYF.

Concerning this clone itself: Other DNA sequences within the sample encode an identical CDR3. The chain recombines TRBV4-1 with TRBJ2-5; unclear D gene. V was cut by 0 bases and J by 5 bases, with 4 bases left in between. The CDR3 contains 12 residues. The germline V gene has CDR1 MGHRA and CDR2 YSYEKL. CDR3 sequence reads: CASSQDEETQYF. In DNA form, the CDR3 reads TGCGCCAGCAGCCAAGACGAGGAGACCCAGTACTTC.

This chain connects TRBV11-3 to TRBJ2-5; maybe TRBD1 (6 bases). Germline-derived CDR1 and CDR2 are SGHNT and YENEEA. Trimming took off 1 base at V and 3 bases at J, with 15 bases between the two ends. This CDR3 is built from 16 residues. In nucleotides, the CDR3 is TGTGCCAGCAGCTTAGTTGGACAGAAAACCGAAGAGACCCAGTACTTC. It specifies CASSLVGQKTEETQYF.